This T cell receptor (beta chain) emerged from a study of T cell responses to AZD1222 COVID-19 vaccine. The CDR3 runs to 15 residues. The germline V and J ends were trimmed by 2 bases and 2 bases, with 11 bases remaining between them. Per germline, CDR1 SGHDT and CDR2 YYEEEE. The method was immunoSEQ multiplex PCR; TCRdb's version includes in-frame clones alone and lacks a portion of them. The profile covers fewer than 200,000 clones, with just over 90% appearing a single time and about 3% taken by the ten largest. The sequence came from an adult in good health. The source was peripheral blood, collected on day 0 of AZD1222 vaccination. This chain connects TRBV5-6 to TRBJ1-5, with D unresolved. CDR3 sequence (DNA): TGTGCCAGCAGCTTTAGGGTGACGGGCAATCAGCCCCAGCATTTT. Protein product: CASSFRVTGNQPQHF.